The clone carrying this T cell receptor beta chain was seen just once. These data originate in a study of blood T cell repertoires in COVID-19. For the study at large: T cells, B-cell-depleted T cells, or PBMCs provided the cDNA or gDNA that served as material.

Germline V gene sequence: CDR1 LNHDA, CDR2 SQIVND (reference sequence). The CDR3 sequence is 17 residues long. V was trimmed by 8 bases and J by 2 bases, leaving 24 bases between them. The data were produced by immunoSEQ multiplex PCR, yet TCRdb's version contains in-frame clones alone and is incomplete. The sample lists about 140,000 clones, just over 85% occurring once. Sequenced input: peripheral blood. This receptor was taken from an older woman with acute or convalescent COVID-19. The chain couples TRBV19 to TRBJ1-1, with D maybe TRBD1 (6 bases). CDR3 region: CASGKNTWTDSNTEAFF. In nucleotides, the CDR3 is TGTGCCAGTGGCAAGAATACCTGGACAGATTCTAACACTGAAGCTTTCTTT. Full variable domain (outside the CDR3, taken from reference TRBV19 and TRBJ1-1): DGGITQSPKYLFRKEGQNVTLSCEQNLNHDAMYWYRQDPGQGLRLIYYSQIVNDFQKGDIAEGYSVSREKKESFPLTVTSAQKNPTAFYLCASGKNTWTDSNTEAFFGQGTRLTVV.